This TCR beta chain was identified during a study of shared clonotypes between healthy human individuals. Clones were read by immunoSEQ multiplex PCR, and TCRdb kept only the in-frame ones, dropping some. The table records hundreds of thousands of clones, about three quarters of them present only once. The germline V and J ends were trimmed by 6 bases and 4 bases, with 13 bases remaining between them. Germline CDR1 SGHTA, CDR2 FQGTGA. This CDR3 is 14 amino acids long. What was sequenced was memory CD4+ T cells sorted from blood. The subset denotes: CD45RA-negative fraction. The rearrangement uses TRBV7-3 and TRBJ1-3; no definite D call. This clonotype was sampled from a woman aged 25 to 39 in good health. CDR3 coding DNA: TGTGCCAGCAGTCAACCAAGGACGGGAAACACCATATATTTT. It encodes CASSQPRTGNTIYF.